Sequencing of this T cell receptor beta chain was carried out in a study of graft-versus-host responses after intestinal transplantation (TCRdb year 2021). Study-wide context: Recipients received multivisceral, liver-intestinal, or isolated intestinal transplants. Rather than going through the commercial service, samples from three later patients were sequenced in-house on an Illumina MiSeq and processed with MiXCR. All recipients received anti-thymocyte globulin induction followed by maintenance tacrolimus and steroids for about three years. Donor T cell macrochimerism was defined as a peak of at least 4% donor T cells among recipient peripheral blood mononuclear cells. Bulk TCR-beta CDR3 sequencing was used to track graft-versus-host and host-versus-graft alloreactive T cell clones in the graft, circulation and bone marrow after intestinal transplantation. To identify alloreactive clones, pre-transplant mixed lymphocyte reaction products were sequenced and then compared with unstimulated pre-transplant donor and recipient T cells. Of the approximately 25 intestinal transplant recipients enrolled in the cohort, one of whom was a retransplant, a few patients without pretransplant specimens were excluded. What the research found in general, with its limitations: GvH clones were detected in recipient bone marrow, and some appeared earlier in ileal mucosa or blood, consistent with an intestinal mucosal origin. Conclusions were limited by the relatively low number and heterogeneity of intestinal transplant patients. Peak levels of circulating GvH clones were associated with declines in HvG clones early after transplant. Patients with donor T cell macrochimerism had high GvH to HvG T cell clonal ratios in their allografts.

The library relied on the immunoSEQ multiplex PCR assay. For most patients, genomic DNA was isolated with the Qiagen DNeasy Blood and Tissue Kit and shipped frozen to Adaptive Biotechnologies for TCR sequencing. Adaptive Biotechnologies carried out high-throughput TCR-beta CDR3 sequencing of genomic DNA for most patients. Processing in the source paper ran as follows. Adaptive's ImmunoSEQ software was the source of the TCR sequencing data for roughly 19 patients, while a few other patients were processed with MiXCR and VDJtools. CD4 versus CD8 sorting errors were corrected by removing sequences found in both subsets at a frequency ratio below 5:1. Because the origin of CDR3 nucleotide sequences shared between donor and recipient could not be assigned, those sequences were removed. To count as alloreactive, a clone needed at least 2-fold expansion over unstimulated cells and a minimum CFSE-low frequency of 0.002% (template counts) or 0.001% (read counts). Mappable clones were those detected in sequenced pre-transplant spleen, lymph node, or MLR CFSE-low populations of the donor or recipient. The cumulative frequency of alloreactive clones was calculated as a percentage of all sequences, weighted by copy number. TCRdb mirrors the immuneACCESS table, restricted to in-frame sequences. Some clones are absent from its copies; in checked studies, under half trace to an unresolved V gene, and the reason for the others is unknown. V, J and clone size are those of that table, while D and trimming were read from the DNA. In this sample the table shows some 90,000 clones, about 93% of which occur a single time. The ten largest account for roughly 5.5% of the sample.

Concerning this clone itself: It lacks a known antigen. There are no base qualities to consult, and no much larger clone falls within one base.

The sample's time point, from its label and the paper: cells obtained before transplantation from donor or recipient. CD3+CD4+ and CD3+CD8+ populations were FACS-sorted from unstimulated pre-transplant donor and recipient cells taken from spleen or lymph nodes. This sequence originates from a human donor who received an intestinal transplant. The sample was unstimulated CD8+ T cells sorted from spleen or lymph node cells, taken before intestinal transplant.

The CDR3 loop reads CASSEWPRGTGELFF. The DNA is as follows: TGTGCCAGCAGTGAGTGGCCGAGGGGGACCGGGGAGCTGTTTTTT. Rearrangement joined TRBV6-1 to TRBJ2-2; the D gene is possibly TRBD1, with 6 bases matching. CDR1 and CDR2, looked up from the germline V gene, are MNHNS and SASEGT. V loses 3 bases of germline sequence and J loses 5 bases, and the interval between the two ends is 13 bases. The CDR3 holds 15 amino acids from the cysteine to the phenylalanine. The retained sequence is limited to the CDR3, 45 bases, with the frame set at the first base.